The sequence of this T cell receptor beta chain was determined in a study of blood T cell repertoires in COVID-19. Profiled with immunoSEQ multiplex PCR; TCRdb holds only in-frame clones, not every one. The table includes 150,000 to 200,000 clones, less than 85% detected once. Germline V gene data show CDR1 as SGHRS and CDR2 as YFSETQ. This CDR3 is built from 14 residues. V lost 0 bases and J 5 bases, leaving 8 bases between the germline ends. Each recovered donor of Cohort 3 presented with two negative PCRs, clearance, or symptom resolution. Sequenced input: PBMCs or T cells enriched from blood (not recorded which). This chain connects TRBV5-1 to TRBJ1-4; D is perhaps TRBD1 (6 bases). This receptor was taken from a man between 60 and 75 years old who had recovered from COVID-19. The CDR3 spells CASSLATGNEKLFF. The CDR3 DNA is TGCGCCAGCAGCTTGGCCACAGGGAATGAAAAACTGTTTTTT.